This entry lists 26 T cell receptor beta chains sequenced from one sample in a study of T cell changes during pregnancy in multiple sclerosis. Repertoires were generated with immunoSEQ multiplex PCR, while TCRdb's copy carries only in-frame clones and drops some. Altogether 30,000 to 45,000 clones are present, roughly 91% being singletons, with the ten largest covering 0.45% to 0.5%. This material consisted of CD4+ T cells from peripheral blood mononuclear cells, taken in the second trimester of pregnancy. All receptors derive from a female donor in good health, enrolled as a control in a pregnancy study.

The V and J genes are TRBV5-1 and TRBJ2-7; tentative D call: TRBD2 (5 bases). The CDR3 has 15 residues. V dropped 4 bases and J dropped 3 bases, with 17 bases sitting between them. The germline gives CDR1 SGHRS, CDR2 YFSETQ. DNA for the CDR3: TGCGCCAGCAGCGATCAAGGAGGACGGAACTACGAGCAGTACTTC. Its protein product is CASSDQGGRNYEQYF. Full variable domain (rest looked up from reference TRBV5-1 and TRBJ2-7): KAGVTQTPRYLIKTRGQQVTLSCSPISGHRSVSWYQQTPGQGLQFLFEYFSETQRNKGNFPGRFSGRQFSNSRSEMNVSTLELGDSALYLCASSDQGGRNYEQYFGPGTRLTVT.

The DNA of the CDR3 is TGTGCCAGCAGCGCGACATCCTACAACACCGGGGAGCTGTTTTTT. This encodes CASSATSYNTGELFF. V gene TRBV9 combines with J gene TRBJ2-2; D ambiguous. The germline V gene encodes CDR1 SGDLS and CDR2 YYNGEE. This CDR3 spans 15 amino acids. V lost 3 bases and J 2 bases, leaving 11 bases between the germline ends.

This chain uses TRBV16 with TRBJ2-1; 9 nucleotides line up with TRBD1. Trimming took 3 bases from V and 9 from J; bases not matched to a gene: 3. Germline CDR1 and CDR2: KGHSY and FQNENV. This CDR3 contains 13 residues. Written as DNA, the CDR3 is TGTGCCAGCAGCCACACAGGGGGCGGTGAGCAGTTCTTC. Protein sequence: CASSHTGGGEQFF.

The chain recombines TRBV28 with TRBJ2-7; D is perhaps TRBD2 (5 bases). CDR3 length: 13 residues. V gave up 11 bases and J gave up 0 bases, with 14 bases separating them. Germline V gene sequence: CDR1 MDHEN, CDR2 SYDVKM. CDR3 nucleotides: TGTGCCGCCGCGGGTGGCACCTCCTACGAGCAGTACTTC. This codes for CAAAGGTSYEQYF.

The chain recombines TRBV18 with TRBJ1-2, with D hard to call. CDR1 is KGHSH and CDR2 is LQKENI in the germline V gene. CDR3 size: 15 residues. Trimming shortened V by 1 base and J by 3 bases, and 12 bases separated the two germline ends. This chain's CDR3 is CASSPQGEADYGYTF. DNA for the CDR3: TGTGCCAGCTCACCACAAGGCGAGGCAGACTATGGCTACACCTTC.

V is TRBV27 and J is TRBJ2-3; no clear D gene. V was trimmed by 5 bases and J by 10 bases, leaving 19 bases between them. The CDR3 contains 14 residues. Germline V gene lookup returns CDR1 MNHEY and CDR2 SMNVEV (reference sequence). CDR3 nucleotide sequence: TGTGCCAGCAGTGACCCTCCGGAATACGGGTCGCAGTATTTT. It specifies CASSDPPEYGSQYF.

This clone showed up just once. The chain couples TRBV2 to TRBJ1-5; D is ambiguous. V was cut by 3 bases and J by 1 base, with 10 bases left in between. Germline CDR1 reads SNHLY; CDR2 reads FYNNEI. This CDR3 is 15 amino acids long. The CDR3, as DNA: TGTGCCAGCAGTGATGAGCCCGGGAGCAATCAGCCCCAGCATTTT. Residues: CASSDEPGSNQPQHF.

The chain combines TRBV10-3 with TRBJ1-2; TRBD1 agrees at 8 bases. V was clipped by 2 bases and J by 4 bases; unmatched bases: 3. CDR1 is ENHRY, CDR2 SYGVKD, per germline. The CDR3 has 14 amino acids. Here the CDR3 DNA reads TGTGCCATCAGTGAGGAGGGGACAGGCTATGGCTACACCTTC. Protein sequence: CAISEEGTGYGYTF.

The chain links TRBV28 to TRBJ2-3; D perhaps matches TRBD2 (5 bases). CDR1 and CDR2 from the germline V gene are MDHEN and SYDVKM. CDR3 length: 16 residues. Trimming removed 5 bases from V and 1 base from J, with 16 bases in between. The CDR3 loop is CASSQLTTFGTDTQYF. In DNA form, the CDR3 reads TGTGCCAGCAGTCAGCTGACTACTTTCGGCACAGATACGCAGTATTTT.

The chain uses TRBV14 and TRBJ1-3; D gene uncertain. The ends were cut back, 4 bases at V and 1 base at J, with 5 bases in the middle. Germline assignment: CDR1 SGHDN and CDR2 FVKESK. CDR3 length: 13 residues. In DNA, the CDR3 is TGTGCCAGCAGCCCGCGATCTGGAAACACCATATATTTT. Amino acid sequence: CASSPRSGNTIYF.

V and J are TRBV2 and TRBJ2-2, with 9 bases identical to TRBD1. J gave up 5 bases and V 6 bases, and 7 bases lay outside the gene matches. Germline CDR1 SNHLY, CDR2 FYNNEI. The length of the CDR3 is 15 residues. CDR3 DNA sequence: TGTGCCAGCAGGACCGGGACAGGGAGGACCGGGGAGCTGTTTTTT. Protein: CASRTGTGRTGELFF.

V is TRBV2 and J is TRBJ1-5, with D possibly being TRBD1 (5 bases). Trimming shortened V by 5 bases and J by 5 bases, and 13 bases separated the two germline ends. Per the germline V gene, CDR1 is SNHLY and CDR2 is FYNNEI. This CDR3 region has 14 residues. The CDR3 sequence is CASSYQGFDQPQHF. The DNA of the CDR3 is TGTGCCAGCAGTTATCAGGGATTCGATCAGCCCCAGCATTTT.

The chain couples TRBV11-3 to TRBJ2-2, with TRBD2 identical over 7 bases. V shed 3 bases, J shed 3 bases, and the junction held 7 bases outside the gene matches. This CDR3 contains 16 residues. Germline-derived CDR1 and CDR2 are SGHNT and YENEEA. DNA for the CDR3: TGTGCCAGCAGCTTCCTGACTAGCACAGACACCGGGGAGCTGTTTTTT. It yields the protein CASSFLTSTDTGELFF.

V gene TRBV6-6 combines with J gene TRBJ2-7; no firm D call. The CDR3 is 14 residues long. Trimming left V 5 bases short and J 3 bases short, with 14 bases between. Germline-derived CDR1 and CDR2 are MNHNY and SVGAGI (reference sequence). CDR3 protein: CASSPRIRSYEQYF. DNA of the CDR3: TGTGCCAGCAGTCCTAGGATTAGGAGCTACGAGCAGTACTTC.

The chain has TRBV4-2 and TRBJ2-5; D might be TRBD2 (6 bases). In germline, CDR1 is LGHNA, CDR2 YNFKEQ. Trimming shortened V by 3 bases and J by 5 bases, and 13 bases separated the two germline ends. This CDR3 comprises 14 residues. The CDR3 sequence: CASSHLNGGETQYF. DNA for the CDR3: TGTGCCAGCAGCCATCTGAACGGAGGGGAGACCCAGTACTTC.

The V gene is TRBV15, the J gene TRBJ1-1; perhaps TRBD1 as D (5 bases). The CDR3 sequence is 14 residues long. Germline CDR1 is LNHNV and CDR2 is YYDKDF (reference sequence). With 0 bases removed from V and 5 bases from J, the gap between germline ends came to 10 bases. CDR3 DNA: TGTGCCACCAGCAGAGATCGGAAGGGGACTGAAGCTTTCTTT. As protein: CATSRDRKGTEAFF.

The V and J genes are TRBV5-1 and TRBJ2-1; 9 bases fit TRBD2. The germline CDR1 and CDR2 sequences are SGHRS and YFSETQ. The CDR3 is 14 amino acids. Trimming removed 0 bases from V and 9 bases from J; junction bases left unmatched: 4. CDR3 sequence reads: CASSLVVSGGEQFF. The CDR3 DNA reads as TGCGCCAGCAGCTTGGTTGTTAGCGGGGGTGAGCAGTTCTTC.

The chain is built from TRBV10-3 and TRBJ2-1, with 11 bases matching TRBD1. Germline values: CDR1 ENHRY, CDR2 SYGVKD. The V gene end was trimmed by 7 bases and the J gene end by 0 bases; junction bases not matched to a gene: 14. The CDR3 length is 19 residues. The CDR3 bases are TGTGCCATCAACCTTAGCCGGACAGGGGGCTTGAGCTCCTACAATGAGCAGTTCTTC. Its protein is CAINLSRTGGLSSYNEQFF.

The CDR3 sequence is CASSLVAGYNEQFF. The DNA for the CDR3 is TGCGCCAGCAGCTTGGTTGCGGGGTACAATGAGCAGTTCTTC. V gene TRBV5-1 combines with J gene TRBJ2-1, with D tentatively TRBD2 (6 bases). V was clipped by 0 bases and J by 4 bases, with 8 bases between them. This CDR3 contains 14 residues. CDR1 SGHRS and CDR2 YFSETQ come from the germline V gene.

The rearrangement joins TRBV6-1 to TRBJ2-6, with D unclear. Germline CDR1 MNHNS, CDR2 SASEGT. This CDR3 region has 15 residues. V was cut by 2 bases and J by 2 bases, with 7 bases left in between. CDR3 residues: CASSEQAPGANVLTF. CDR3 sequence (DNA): TGTGCCAGCAGTGAACAGGCTCCTGGGGCCAACGTCCTGACTTTC.

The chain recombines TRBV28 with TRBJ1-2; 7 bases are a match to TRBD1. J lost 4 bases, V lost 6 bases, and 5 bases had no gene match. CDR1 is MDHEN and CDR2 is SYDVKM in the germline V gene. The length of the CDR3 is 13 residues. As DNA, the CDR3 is TGTGCCAGCAGCCCGACAGGGAGCTATGGCTACACCTTC. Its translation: CASSPTGSYGYTF.

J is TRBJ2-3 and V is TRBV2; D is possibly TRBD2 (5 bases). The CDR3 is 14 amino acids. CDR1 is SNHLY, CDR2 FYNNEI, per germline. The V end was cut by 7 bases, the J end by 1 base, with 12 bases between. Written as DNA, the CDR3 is TGTGCCAGCACTCGAGGAGGAGGCACAGATACGCAGTATTTT. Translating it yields CASTRGGGTDTQYF.

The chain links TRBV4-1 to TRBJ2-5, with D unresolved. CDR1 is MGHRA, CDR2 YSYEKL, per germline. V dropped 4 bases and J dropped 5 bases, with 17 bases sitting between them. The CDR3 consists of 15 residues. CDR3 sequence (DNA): TGCGCCAGCAGCCCTCAATACAGCCTAAGGGAGACCCAGTACTTC. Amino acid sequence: CASSPQYSLRETQYF.

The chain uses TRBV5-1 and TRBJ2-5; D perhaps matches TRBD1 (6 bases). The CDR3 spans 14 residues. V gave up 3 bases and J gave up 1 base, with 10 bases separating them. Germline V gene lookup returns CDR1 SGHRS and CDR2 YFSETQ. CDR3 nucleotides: TGCGCCAGCAGCTCCCGGGACATCCAAGAGACCCAGTACTTC. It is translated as CASSSRDIQETQYF.

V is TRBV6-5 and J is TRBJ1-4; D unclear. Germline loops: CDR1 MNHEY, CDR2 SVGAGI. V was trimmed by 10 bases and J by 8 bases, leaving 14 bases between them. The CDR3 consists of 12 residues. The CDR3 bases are TGTGCCACCACAGAAAGAGGGGAAAAACTGTTTTTT. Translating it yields CATTERGEKLFF.

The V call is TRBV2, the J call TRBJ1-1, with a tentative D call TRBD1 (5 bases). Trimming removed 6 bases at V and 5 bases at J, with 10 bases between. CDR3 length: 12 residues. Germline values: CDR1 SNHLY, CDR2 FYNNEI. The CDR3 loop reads CASRGEDTEAFF. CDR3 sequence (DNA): TGTGCCAGCAGAGGGGAGGATACTGAAGCTTTCTTT.